Following are 15 T cell receptor beta chains from one sample sequenced in a study of vaccination effects on CD4 cells after COVID-19. These receptors have no known antigen. Under the ViraFEST assay, PBMC were stimulated with viral peptide pools so that antigen-specific CD4+ T cells expanded. Sequencing was performed afterwards. Between days 9 and 10 of culture, CD4+ T cells were separated out. Nucleocapsid antibodies were negative in the vaccine recipients, who had never had SARS-CoV-2 infection. Profiling relied on immunoSEQ multiplex PCR, and the TCRdb table lists in-frame clones only, not all of them. Among 30,000 to 45,000 clones listed, over 65% were seen once. The specimen comprised CD4+ T cells from PBMCs cultured with HCoV-OC43 spike peptides, sampled before COVID-19 vaccination. Subset specified: HCoV-OC43 spike overlapping peptide pool stimulation. The receptors originated from a human donor who received a COVID-19 vaccine.

This clone was detected a few times. V is TRBV6-5 and J is TRBJ1-6; 8 bases line up with TRBD1. J was trimmed by 7 bases and V by 6 bases; bases with no gene match: 2. In germline, CDR1 is MNHEY, CDR2 SVGAGI. The CDR3 runs 13 residues. The CDR3 sequence is CASRDRDNSPLHF. The CDR3 bases are TGTGCCAGCAGGGACAGGGACAATTCACCCCTCCACTTT.

The chain links TRBV6-2 or TRBV6-3 to TRBJ2-5; D unclear. From germline, CDR1 is MNHEY and CDR2 SVGEGT. V was trimmed by 2 bases and J by 5 bases, leaving 3 bases between them. The CDR3 is 11 amino acids. For the CDR3, the DNA is TGTGCCAGCAGTTACGTCGAGACCCAGTACTTC. Translating it yields CASSYVETQYF.

The CDR3 coding sequence is TGTGCCAGCAGCCCTAGCACTCTCCTACGGGACGAGCAGTACTTC. Encoded protein: CASSPSTLLRDEQYF. The chain carries TRBV7-2 and TRBJ2-7, with D perhaps matching TRBD2 (5 bases). Germline-derived CDR1 and CDR2 are SGHTA and FQGNSA. This CDR3 region has 15 residues. V lost 5 bases, J lost 5 bases, and 19 bases lay in between.

This chain links TRBV5-1 with TRBJ1-1; 8 positions agree with TRBD1. Trimming removed 0 bases from V and 2 bases from J; junction bases left unmatched: 3. The CDR3 contains 15 residues. Germline CDR1 reads SGHRS; CDR2 reads YFSETQ. The CDR3: CASSLDGQGNTEAFF. In nucleotides, the CDR3 is TGCGCCAGCAGCTTGGATGGACAGGGTAACACTGAAGCTTTCTTT.

The chain's CDR3 is CASSLAASSYNEQFF. In nucleotides, the CDR3 is TGTGCCAGCAGCCTAGCCGCAAGCTCCTACAATGAGCAGTTCTTC. The chain is built from TRBV3-1 (or the pseudogene TRBV3-2) and TRBJ2-1; D unclear. CDR1 and CDR2 from the germline V gene are LGHDT and YNNKEL (reference sequence). The CDR3 runs 15 residues. V dropped 4 bases and J dropped 0 bases, with 10 bases sitting between them.

The chain joins TRBV9 to TRBJ1-1; D gene ambiguous. Germline V CDR1 and CDR2: SGDLS, YYNGEE. The CDR3 sequence is 13 residues long. Between the trimmed V and J ends, which lost 0 bases and 0 bases, there was a span of 3 bases. The CDR3 DNA sequence: TGTGCCAGCAGCGTAGCAGTGAACACTGAAGCTTTCTTT. Amino acids: CASSVAVNTEAFF. Full variable domain (missing parts from reference TRBV9 and TRBJ1-1): DSGVTQTPKHLITATGQRVTLRCSPRSGDLSVYWYQQSLDQGLQFLIQYYNGEERAKGNILERFSAQQFPDLHSELNLSSLELGDSALYFCASSVAVNTEAFFGQGTRLTVV.

The chain is built from TRBV7-9 and TRBJ1-1; 8 nucleotides line up with TRBD1. Germline V CDR1 and CDR2: SEHNR, FQNEAQ (reference sequence). The J segment lost 6 bases and the V segment lost 7 bases, leaving 4 bases of the junction unmatched. This CDR3 contains 12 residues. CDR3 nucleotides: TGTGCCAGCAAGGACAGGGACTCTGAAGCTTTCTTT. This translates into CASKDRDSEAFF.

This chain links TRBV19 with TRBJ1-5; tentatively, D is TRBD1 (6 bases). CDR3 size: 14 residues. The ends were cut back, 9 bases at V and 6 bases at J, with 18 bases in the middle. The germline CDR1 and CDR2 sequences are LNHDA and SQIVND (reference sequence). The CDR3 region is CASQRQDIPQPQHF. The CDR3 nucleotides read TGTGCCAGCCAGAGACAGGATATACCTCAGCCCCAGCATTTT.

J is TRBJ1-1 and V is TRBV19; D gene unclear. Germline V gene data show CDR1 as LNHDA and CDR2 as SQIVND (reference sequence). V gave up 3 bases and J gave up 0 bases, with 14 bases separating them. The CDR3 is 16 amino acids. CDR3 sequence reads: CASSIQDGTMNTEAFF. For the CDR3, the DNA is TGTGCCAGTAGTATCCAGGATGGCACCATGAACACTGAAGCTTTCTTT.

The chain joins TRBV29-1 to TRBJ1-1; 8 nucleotides match TRBD1. The CDR3 has 12 amino acids. The germline CDR1 and CDR2 sequences are SQVTM and ANQGSEA. V lost 7 bases and J lost 3; bases outside the gene matches: 4. CDR3 coding DNA: TGCAGCGCGGACAGGGACTACACTGAAGCTTTCTTT. Encoded protein: CSADRDYTEAFF.

This clone has a handful of counts. The chain joins TRBV6-6 to TRBJ2-2; no definite D call. The length of the CDR3 is 14 residues. V was pared by 6 bases and J by 4 bases, with 12 bases between. Germline V CDR1 and CDR2: MNHNY, SVGAGI (reference sequence). The CDR3 sequence is CASRFAEPTGELFF. CDR3 DNA sequence: TGTGCCAGCAGATTCGCCGAGCCCACCGGGGAGCTGTTTTTT.

This clone has just a few counts. V is TRBV24-1 and J is TRBJ2-3, with 8 bases lining up with TRBD1. The germline V gene has CDR1 KGHDR and CDR2 SFDVKD. This CDR3 is built from 20 residues. The V gene end was trimmed by 4 bases and the J gene end by 2 bases; junction bases not matched to a gene: 19. CDR3 protein: CATSEKGSQPGGHITDTQYF. Written as DNA, the CDR3 is TGTGCCACCAGTGAGAAGGGATCTCAGCCAGGGGGCCACATCACAGATACGCAGTATTTT.

The V and J genes are TRBV5-1 and TRBJ2-7; D is perhaps TRBD1 or TRBD2 (5 bases each). Germline V CDR1 and CDR2: SGHRS, YFSETQ. V dropped 4 bases and J dropped 3 bases, with 17 bases sitting between them. There are 15 residues in the CDR3. DNA for the CDR3: TGCGCCAGCAGCATGACCCCGGGACCTAACTACGAGCAGTACTTC. It translates to CASSMTPGPNYEQYF.

The CDR3 protein is CASSPGTALGADTQYF. The CDR3 DNA sequence: TGTGCCAGCAGCCCTGGGACAGCCCTAGGGGCAGATACGCAGTATTTT. The V and J genes are TRBV7-8 and TRBJ2-3; 7 bases agree with TRBD1. V lost 5 bases to trimming and J lost 4 bases; unmatched junction nucleotides: 12. CDR1 is SGHVS, CDR2 FQNEAQ, per germline. The CDR3 sequence is 16 residues long. Looking up the rest from reference TRBV7-8 and TRBJ2-3 gives the full variable domain: GAGVSQSPRYKVAKRGQDVALRCDPISGHVSLFWYQQALGQGPEFLTYFQNEAQLDKSGLPSDRFFAERPEGSVSTLKIQRTQQEDSAVYLCASSPGTALGADTQYFGPGTRLTVL.

This clone turned up a few times. The chain recombines TRBV9 with TRBJ2-3; 13 nucleotides agree with TRBD2. CDR1 SGDLS and CDR2 YYNGEE come from the germline V gene. CDR3 length: 18 amino acids. V shed 4 bases, J shed 4 bases, and the junction held 12 bases outside the gene matches. CDR3 in amino acids: CASSPLAGGPGWSDTQYF. The CDR3 region has the DNA TGTGCCAGCAGCCCACTAGCGGGAGGGCCGGGTTGGTCAGATACGCAGTATTTT.